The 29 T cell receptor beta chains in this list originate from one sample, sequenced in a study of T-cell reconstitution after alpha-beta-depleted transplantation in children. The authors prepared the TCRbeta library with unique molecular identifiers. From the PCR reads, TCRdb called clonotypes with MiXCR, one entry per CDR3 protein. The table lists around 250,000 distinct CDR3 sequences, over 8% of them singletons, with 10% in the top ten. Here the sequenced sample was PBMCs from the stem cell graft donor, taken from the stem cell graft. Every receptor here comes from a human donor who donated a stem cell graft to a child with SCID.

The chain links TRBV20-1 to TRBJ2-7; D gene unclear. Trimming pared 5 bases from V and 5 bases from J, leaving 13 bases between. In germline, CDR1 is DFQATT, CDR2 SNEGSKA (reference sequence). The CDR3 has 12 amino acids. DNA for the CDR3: TGCAGTGCTCCCTATACGACGGACGAGCAGTACTTC. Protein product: CSAPYTTDEQYF.

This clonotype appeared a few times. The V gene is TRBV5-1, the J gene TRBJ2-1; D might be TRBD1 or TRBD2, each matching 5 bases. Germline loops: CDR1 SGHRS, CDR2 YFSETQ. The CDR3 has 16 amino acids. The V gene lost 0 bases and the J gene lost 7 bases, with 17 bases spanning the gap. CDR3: CASSLGGAHSGNEQFF. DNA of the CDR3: TGCGCCAGCAGCTTGGGAGGGGCTCATAGTGGGAATGAGCAGTTCTTC.

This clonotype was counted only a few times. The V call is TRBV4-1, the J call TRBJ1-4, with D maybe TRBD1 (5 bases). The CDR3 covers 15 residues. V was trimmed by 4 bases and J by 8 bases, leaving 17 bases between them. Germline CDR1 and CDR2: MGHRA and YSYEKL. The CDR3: CASSPTTGEAEKLFF. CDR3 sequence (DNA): TGCGCCAGCAGCCCAACGACGGGGGAGGCAGAAAAACTGTTTTTT.

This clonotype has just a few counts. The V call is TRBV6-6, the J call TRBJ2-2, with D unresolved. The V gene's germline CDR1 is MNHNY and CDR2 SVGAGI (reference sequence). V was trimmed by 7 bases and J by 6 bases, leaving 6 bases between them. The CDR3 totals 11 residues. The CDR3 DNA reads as TGTGCCAGCAAATCTCCCGGGGAGCTGTTTTTT. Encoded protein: CASKSPGELFF.

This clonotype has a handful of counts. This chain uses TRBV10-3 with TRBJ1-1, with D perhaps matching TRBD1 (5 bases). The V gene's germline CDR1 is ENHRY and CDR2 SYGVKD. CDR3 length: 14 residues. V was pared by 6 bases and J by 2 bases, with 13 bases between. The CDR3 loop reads CAIRGESSNTEAFF. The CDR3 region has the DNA TGTGCCATCAGGGGGGAGAGTAGTAACACTGAAGCTTTCTTT.

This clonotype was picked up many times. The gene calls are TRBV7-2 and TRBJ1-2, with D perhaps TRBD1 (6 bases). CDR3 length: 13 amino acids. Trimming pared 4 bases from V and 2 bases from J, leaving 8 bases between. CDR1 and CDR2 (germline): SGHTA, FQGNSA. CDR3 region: CASSWTENYGYTF. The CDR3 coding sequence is TGTGCCAGCAGCTGGACAGAGAACTATGGCTACACCTTC.

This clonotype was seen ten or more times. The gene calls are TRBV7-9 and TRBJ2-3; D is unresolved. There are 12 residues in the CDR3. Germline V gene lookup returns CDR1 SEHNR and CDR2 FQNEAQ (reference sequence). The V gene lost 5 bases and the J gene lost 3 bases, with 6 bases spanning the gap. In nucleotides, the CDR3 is TGTGCCAGCAGCAGAGCGACAGATACGCAGTATTTT. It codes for CASSRATDTQYF.

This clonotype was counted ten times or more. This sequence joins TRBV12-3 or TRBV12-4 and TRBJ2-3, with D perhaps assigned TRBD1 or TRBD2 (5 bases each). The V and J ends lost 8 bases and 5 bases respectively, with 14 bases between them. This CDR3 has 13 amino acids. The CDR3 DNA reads TGTGCCAGCGGGGGTTCCATGGGAGATACGCAGTATTTT. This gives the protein CASGGSMGDTQYF.

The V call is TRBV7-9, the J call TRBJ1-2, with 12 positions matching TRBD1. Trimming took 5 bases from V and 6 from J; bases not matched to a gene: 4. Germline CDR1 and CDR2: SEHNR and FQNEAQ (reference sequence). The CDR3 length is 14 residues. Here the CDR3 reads CASSEGQGADGYTF. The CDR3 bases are TGTGCCAGCAGCGAGGGACAGGGGGCAGATGGCTACACCTTC.

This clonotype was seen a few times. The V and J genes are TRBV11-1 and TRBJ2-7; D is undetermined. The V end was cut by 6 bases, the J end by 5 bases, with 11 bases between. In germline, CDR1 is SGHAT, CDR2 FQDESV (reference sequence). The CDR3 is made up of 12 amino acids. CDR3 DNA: TGTGCCAGCAGTTCCAACGAACACGAGCAGTACTTC. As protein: CASSSNEHEQYF.

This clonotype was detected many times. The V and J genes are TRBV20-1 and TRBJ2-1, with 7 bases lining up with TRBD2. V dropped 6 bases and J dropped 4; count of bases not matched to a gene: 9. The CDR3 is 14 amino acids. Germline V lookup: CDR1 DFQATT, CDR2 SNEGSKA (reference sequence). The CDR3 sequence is CSAAGQRGYNEQFF. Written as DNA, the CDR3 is TGCAGTGCCGCCGGCCAGCGGGGTTACAATGAGCAGTTCTTC.

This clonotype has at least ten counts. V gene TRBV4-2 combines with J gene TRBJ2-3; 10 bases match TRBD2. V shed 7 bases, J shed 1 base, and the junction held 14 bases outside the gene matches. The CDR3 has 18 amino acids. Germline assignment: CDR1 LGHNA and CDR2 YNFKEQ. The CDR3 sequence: CASTPRVSGGSGTDTQYF. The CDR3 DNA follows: TGTGCCAGCACCCCGAGGGTTAGCGGGGGGTCTGGCACAGATACGCAGTATTTT.

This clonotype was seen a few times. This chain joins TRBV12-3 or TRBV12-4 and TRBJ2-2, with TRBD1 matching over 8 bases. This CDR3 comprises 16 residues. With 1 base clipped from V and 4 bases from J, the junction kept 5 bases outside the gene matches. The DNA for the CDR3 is TGTGCCAGCAGTTTAGGGACAGGGAAAAGCACCGGGGAGCTGTTTTTT. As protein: CASSLGTGKSTGELFF.

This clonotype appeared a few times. CDR3 residues: CSASGLPPISNEQFF. CDR3 DNA: TGCAGTGCTAGTGGATTGCCCCCTATAAGCAATGAGCAGTTCTTC. J is TRBJ2-1 and V is TRBV20-1; D unresolved. The CDR3 has 15 amino acids. The V gene's germline CDR1 is DFQATT and CDR2 SNEGSKA (reference sequence). Trimming cost V 3 bases and J 6 bases, with 18 bases left between them.

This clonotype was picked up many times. CDR3: CASSGNTIYF. CDR3 DNA: TGTGCCAGCAGTGGAAACACCATATATTTT. The chain has TRBV9 and TRBJ1-3, with D unresolved. Germline V lookup: CDR1 SGDLS, CDR2 YYNGEE. This CDR3 comprises 10 residues. Trimming stripped 5 bases from V and 3 bases from J, with 0 bases between.

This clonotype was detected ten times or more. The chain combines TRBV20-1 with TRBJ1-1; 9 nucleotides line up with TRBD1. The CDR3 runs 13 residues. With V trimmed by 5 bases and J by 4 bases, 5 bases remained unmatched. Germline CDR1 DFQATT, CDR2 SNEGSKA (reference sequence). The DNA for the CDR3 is TGCAGTGCTCCGGGACAGGGACGCACTGAAGCTTTCTTT. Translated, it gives CSAPGQGRTEAFF.

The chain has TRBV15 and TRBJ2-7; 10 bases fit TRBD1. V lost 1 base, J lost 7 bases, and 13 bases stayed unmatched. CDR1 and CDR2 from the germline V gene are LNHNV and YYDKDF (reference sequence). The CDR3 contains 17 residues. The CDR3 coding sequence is TGTGCCACCAGCAGAGTCCAAGAGGGACAGGGGTTCCGGGAGCAGTACTTC. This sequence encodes CATSRVQEGQGFREQYF.

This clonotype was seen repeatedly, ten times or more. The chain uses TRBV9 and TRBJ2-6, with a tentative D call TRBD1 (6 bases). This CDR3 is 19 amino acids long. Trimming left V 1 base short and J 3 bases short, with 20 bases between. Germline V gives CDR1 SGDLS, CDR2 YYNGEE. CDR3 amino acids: CASSVSRPQGLGGANVLTF. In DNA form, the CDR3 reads TGTGCCAGCAGCGTATCCCGGCCCCAGGGGTTGGGTGGGGCCAACGTCCTGACTTTC.

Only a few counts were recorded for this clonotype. Written as DNA, the CDR3 is TGTGCCAGCAGTTCCGTCGACAGGGCGGTTAATGAAAAACTGTTTTTT. Protein sequence: CASSSVDRAVNEKLFF. This chain connects TRBV12-3 or TRBV12-4 to TRBJ1-4; TRBD1 matches 7 bases. Unmatched junction bases numbered 9, after V lost 4 bases and J lost 4 bases. The CDR3 has 16 residues.

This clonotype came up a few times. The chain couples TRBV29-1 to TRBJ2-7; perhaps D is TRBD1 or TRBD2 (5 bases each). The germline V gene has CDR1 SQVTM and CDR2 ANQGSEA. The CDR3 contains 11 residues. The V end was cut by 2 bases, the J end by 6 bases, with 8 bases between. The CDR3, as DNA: TGCAGCGTTGAAAGGGGACCCGAGCAGTACTTC. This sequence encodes CSVERGPEQYF.

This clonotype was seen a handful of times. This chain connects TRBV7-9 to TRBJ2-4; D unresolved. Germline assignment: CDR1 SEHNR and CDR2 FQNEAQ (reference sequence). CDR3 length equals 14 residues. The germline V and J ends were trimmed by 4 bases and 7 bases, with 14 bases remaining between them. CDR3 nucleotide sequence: TGTGCCAGCAGCTCCTCTATGGCCCCCAACATTCAGTACTTC. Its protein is CASSSSMAPNIQYF.

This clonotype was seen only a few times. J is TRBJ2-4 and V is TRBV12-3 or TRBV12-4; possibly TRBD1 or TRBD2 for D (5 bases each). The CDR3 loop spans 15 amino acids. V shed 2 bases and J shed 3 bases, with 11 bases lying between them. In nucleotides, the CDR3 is TGTGCCAGCAGTTTATGGTCGGGACGCAAAAACATTCAGTACTTC. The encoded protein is CASSLWSGRKNIQYF.

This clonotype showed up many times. The CDR3 nucleotides read TGTGCCAGCAGCCCCCGACAGGGGGCGAGCGGGGAGCTGTTTTTT. The encoded protein is CASSPRQGASGELFF. The gene calls are TRBV7-8 and TRBJ2-2; 10 bases agree with TRBD1. CDR1 and CDR2 from the germline V gene are SGHVS and FQNEAQ. J gave up 7 bases and V 5 bases, and 7 bases lay outside the gene matches. The length of the CDR3 is 15 residues.

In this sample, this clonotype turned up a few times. CDR3 loop: CSAREDREQPQHF. The CDR3 coding sequence is TGCAGTGCTAGAGAGGACAGGGAGCAGCCCCAGCATTTT. The V call is TRBV20-1, the J call TRBJ1-5; 8 positions agree with TRBD1. The CDR3 runs 13 residues. CDR1 and CDR2 (germline): DFQATT, SNEGSKA (reference sequence). J lost 7 bases, V lost 0 bases, and 2 bases had no gene match.

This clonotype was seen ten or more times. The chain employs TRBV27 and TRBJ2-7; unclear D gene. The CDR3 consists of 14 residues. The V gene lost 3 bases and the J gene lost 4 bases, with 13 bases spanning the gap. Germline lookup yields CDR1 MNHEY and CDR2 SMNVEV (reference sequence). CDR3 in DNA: TGTGCCAGCAGTTTTCACTCAAAGAGATACGAGCAGTACTTC. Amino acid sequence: CASSFHSKRYEQYF.

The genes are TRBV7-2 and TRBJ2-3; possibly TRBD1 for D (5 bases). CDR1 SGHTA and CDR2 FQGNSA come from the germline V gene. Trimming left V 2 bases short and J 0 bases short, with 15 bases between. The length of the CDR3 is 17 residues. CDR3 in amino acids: CASSLRGRAASTDTQYF. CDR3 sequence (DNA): TGTGCCAGCAGCTTAAGGGGAAGGGCAGCTAGCACAGATACGCAGTATTTT.

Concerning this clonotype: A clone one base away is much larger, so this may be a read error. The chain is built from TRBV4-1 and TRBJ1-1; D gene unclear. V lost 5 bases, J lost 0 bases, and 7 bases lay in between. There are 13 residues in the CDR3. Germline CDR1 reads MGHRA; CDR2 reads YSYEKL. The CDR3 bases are TGCGCCAGCAGCTTCAAGCTGAACACTGAAGCTTTCTTT. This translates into CASSFKLNTEAFF.

CDR3 residues: CASSLGVAGDYNEQFF. For the CDR3, the DNA is TGTGCCAGCAGCTTAGGGGTAGCGGGGGACTACAATGAGCAGTTCTTC. The V and J genes are TRBV11-2 and TRBJ2-1; 9 bases map to TRBD2. In germline, CDR1 is SGHAT, CDR2 FQNNGV. The V gene end was trimmed by 1 base and the J gene end by 3 bases; junction bases not matched to a gene: 4. The CDR3 is 16 amino acids. Complete variable domain (other parts from reference TRBV11-2 and TRBJ2-1): EAGVAQSPRYKIIEKRQSVAFWCNPISGHATLYWYQQILGQGPKLLIQFQNNGVVDDSQLPKDRFSAERLKGVDSTLKIQPAKLEDSAVYLCASSLGVAGDYNEQFFGPGTRLTVL.

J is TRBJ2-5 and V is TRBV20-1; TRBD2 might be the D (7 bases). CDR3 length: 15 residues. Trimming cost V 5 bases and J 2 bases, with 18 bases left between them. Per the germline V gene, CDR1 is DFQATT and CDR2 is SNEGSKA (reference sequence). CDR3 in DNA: TGCAGTGCTGAAGGGGGGGGCGTGTGGCAAGAGACCCAGTACTTC. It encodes CSAEGGGVWQETQYF.